A selection of T cell receptor beta chains follows, all from one sample in a study of T cell responses to AZD1222 COVID-19 vaccine. Only in-frame clones appear in the TCRdb table, and some are missing; sequencing was by immunoSEQ multiplex PCR. This sample has roughly 120,000 clones; 80% to 95% occur once, and the top ten carry roughly 13%. The sequencing used peripheral blood, collected on day 0 of AZD1222 vaccination. The receptors shown here come from an adult in good health. Both conserved end residues are part of each CDR3. The order of the fields is D gene, J gene, clone size, V gene, CDR3 DNA, CDR3 protein. D genes are given only for firm matches. Clone sizes are given selectively: once, few, many, or a class where the clone is expanded.

>TRBD2|TRBJ2-1|-|TRBV7-2
TGTGCCAGCAGCCGCGGGGGTCCCCCCTACAATGAGCAGTTCTTC
CASSRGGPPYNEQFF
>-|TRBJ1-1|once|TRBV11-2
TGTGCCAGCAGTCGACAGGATCTGGGGAACACTGAAGCTTTCTTT
CASSRQDLGNTEAFF
>-|TRBJ1-1|-|TRBV9
TGTGCCAGCAGCGTACAATTGAACACTGAAGCTTTCTTT
CASSVQLNTEAFF
>TRBD1|TRBJ2-1|-|TRBV4-1
TGCGCCAGCAGCCAAGCCGGGACAGGGGGCCTCGATGAGCAGTTCTTC
CASSQAGTGGLDEQFF
>-|TRBJ2-7|-|TRBV7-2
TGTGCCAGCAGCCCCCTGGGGCAGGGGGGCAACATCTACGAGCAGTACTTC
CASSPLGQGGNIYEQYF
>TRBD1|TRBJ1-1|-|TRBV7-9
TGTGCCAGCAGGGACAGGGAAGGTGAAGCTTTCTTT
CASRDREGEAFF
>-|TRBJ1-5|-|TRBV19
TGTGCCAGTACCCCGGGTGTCCAGGGTCCTCAGCCCCAGCATTTT
CASTPGVQGPQPQHF
>TRBD2|TRBJ2-3|-|TRBV25-1
TGTGCCAGCAGTGATGCGGGAGGGCCCACAGATACGCAGTATTTT
CASSDAGGPTDTQYF
>TRBD1|TRBJ1-4|-|TRBV28
TGTGCCAGCAGTCGGACAGGTTATAATGAAAAACTGTTTTTT
CASSRTGYNEKLFF
>-|TRBJ2-4|-|TRBV11-2
TGTGCCAGCAGCTCGGACAGAAAAAACATTCAGTACTTC
CASSSDRKNIQYF
>-|TRBJ2-3|-|TRBV15
TGTGCCACCAGCAGAGATAAGGCTAGAGCGGATACGCAGTATTTT
CATSRDKARADTQYF
>-|TRBJ1-4|-|TRBV19
TGTGCCAGTAGTACCTTCCAGGGGAATAATGAAAAACTGTTTTTT
CASSTFQGNNEKLFF
>-|TRBJ2-7|-|TRBV4-3
TGCGCCAGCAGCCAAGGTTTTGGGTTCTACGAGCAGTACTTC
CASSQGFGFYEQYF
>TRBD1|TRBJ1-1|-|TRBV5-8
TGTGCCAGCAGCCCTGACAGGGACACTGAAGCTTTCTTT
CASSPDRDTEAFF
>-|TRBJ2-7|once|TRBV6-5
TGTGCCAGCACCAGTATCGCGGGCTACGAGCAGTACTTC
CASTSIAGYEQYF
>TRBD2|TRBJ2-7|-|TRBV7-6
TGTGCCAGCAGCTTAGAGCCCGTCCTAGCGGGAGGGCCTCCCTACGAGCAGTACTTC
CASSLEPVLAGGPPYEQYF
>TRBD2|TRBJ2-7|-|TRBV7-9
TGTGCCAGCGGCGGGGGTAGGGCGGGTGAGCAGTACTTC
CASGGGRAGEQYF
>TRBD1|TRBJ1-2|-|TRBV2
TGTGCCAGCAGTGGGGACAGCCCCTATGGCTACACCTTC
CASSGDSPYGYTF
>TRBD2|TRBJ2-1|-|TRBV9
TGTGCCAGCAGCGTAGACGAAGCGGGGGGGCAAAATGAGCAGTTCTTC
CASSVDEAGGQNEQFF
>-|TRBJ1-1|-|TRBV6-5
TGTGCCAGCACCGAGGATGGGGTAGCTGAAGCTTTCTTT
CASTEDGVAEAFF
>TRBD2|TRBJ2-7|-|TRBV7-2
TGTGCCAGCACCCCCCGACTAGCGGGAGTTTACGAGCAGTACTTC
CASTPRLAGVYEQYF
>-|TRBJ2-1|-|TRBV30
TGTGCCTGGAGGCAGTCGGACAATGAGCAGTTCTTC
CAWRQSDNEQFF